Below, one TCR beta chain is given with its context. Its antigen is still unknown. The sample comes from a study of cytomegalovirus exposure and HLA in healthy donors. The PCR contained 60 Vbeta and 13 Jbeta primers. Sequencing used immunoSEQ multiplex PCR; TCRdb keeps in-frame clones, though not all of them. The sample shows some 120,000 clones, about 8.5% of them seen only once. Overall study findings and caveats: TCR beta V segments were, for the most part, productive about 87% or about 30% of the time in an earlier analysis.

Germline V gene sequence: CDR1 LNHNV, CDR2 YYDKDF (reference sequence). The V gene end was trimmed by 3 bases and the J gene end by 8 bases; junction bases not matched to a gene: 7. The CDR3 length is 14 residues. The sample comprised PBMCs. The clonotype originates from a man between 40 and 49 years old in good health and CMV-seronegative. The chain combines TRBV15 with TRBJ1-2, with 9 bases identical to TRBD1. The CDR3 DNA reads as TGTGCCACCAGCAGGGGACAGGGAATATGGGGCTACACCTTC. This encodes CATSRGQGIWGYTF.